The clone carrying this TCR beta chain was detected only a few times. Its antigen is currently unknown. These data belong to a study of T cells after yellow fever vaccination. TCRdb reprocessed the 5' RACE reads with MiXCR, giving one entry per CDR3 protein. This table holds 350,000 to 450,000 distinct CDR3 sequences, approximately 6% found once. There are 16 residues in the CDR3. Trimming shortened V by 4 bases and J by 5 bases, and 19 bases separated the two germline ends. The V gene's germline CDR1 is SGHAT and CDR2 FQNNGV. Study outcomes and limitations: Researchers report a weaker secondary response that nonetheless peaked faster, day 5 versus 15. Booster sampling recovered most clones from primary vaccination (roughly 97% CD4, roughly 88% CD8).

The chain employs TRBV11-2 and TRBJ2-3; perhaps TRBD2 as D (6 bases). The receptor was derived from a man aged 25 to 40 who received the YFV17D yellow fever vaccine. Material: PBMCs, obtained 5 days after the yellow fever booster vaccination. CDR3 sequence reads: CASSSSGGEVGDTQYF. The CDR3 DNA reads as TGTGCCAGCAGCTCGTCCGGAGGGGAGGTGGGAGATACGCAGTATTTT. The full variable domain, completed using reference TRBV11-2 and TRBJ2-3, is EAGVAQSPRYKIIEKRQSVAFWCNPISGHATLYWYQQILGQGPKLLIQFQNNGVVDDSQLPKDRFSAERLKGVDSTLKIQPAKLEDSAVYLCASSSSGGEVGDTQYFGPGTRLTVL.